A few counts support the clone carrying this T cell receptor (beta chain). Repertoires were generated with immunoSEQ multiplex PCR, while TCRdb's copy carries only in-frame clones and drops some. The table has 300,000 or so clones, around 89% seen once. The V end was cut by 0 bases, the J end by 6 bases, with 19 bases between. Per germline, CDR1 LGHDT and CDR2 YNNKEL (reference sequence). The CDR3 is 17 residues long. The sample belongs to a study of blood T cell repertoires in COVID-19. Study information: Sites across the United States, Italy and Spain contributed samples from acute and convalescent COVID-19.

The TCR comes from a middle-aged woman with acute or convalescent COVID-19. The specimen sequenced was peripheral blood. This sequence joins TRBV3-1 (or the pseudogene TRBV3-2) and TRBJ2-3; perhaps TRBD2 as D (6 bases). CDR3: CASSQDRSGRTGDTQYF. The CDR3 coding sequence is TGTGCCAGCAGCCAAGATAGAAGCGGGCGTACGGGGGATACGCAGTATTTT.